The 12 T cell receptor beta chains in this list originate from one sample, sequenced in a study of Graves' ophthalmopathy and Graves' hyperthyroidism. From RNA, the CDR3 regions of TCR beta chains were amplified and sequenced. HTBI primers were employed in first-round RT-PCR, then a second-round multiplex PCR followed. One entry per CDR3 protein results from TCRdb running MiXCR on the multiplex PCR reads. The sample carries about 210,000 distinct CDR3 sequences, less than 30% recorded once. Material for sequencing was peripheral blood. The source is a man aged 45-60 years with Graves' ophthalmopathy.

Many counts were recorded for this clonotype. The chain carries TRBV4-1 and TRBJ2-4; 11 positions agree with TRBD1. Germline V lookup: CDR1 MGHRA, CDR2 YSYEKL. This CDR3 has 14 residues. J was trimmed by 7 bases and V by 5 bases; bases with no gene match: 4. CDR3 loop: CASSAGQGANIQYF. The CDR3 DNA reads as TGCGCCAGCAGCGCAGGACAGGGGGCGAACATTCAGTACTTC.

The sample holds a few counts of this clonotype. CDR3 DNA: TGTGCCAGTCGGACAACCTCTAACACTGAAGCTTTCTTT. Amino acid sequence: CASRTTSNTEAFF. The chain is built from TRBV2 and TRBJ1-1; D is perhaps TRBD1 (5 bases). From germline, CDR1 is SNHLY and CDR2 FYNNEI. Trimming stripped 9 bases from V and 2 bases from J, with 13 bases between. The CDR3 has 13 residues. Variable domain in full (rest from reference TRBV2 and TRBJ1-1): EPEVTQTPSHQVTQMGQEVILRCVPISNHLYFYWYRQILGQKVEFLVSFYNNEISEKSEIFDDQFSVERPDGSNFTLKIRSTKLEDSAMYFCASRTTSNTEAFFGQGTRLTVV.

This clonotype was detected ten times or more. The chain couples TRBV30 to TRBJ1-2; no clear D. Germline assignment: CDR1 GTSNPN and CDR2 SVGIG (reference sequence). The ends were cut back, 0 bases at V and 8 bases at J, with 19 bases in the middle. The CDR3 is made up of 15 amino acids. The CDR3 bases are TGTGCCTGGAGTGTAGGTGAGGGAAGAAGAGCCGGCTACACCTTC. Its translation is CAWSVGEGRRAGYTF. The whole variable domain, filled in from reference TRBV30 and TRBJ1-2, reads SQTIHQWPATLVQPVGSPLSLECTVEGTSNPNLYWYRQAAGRGLQLLFYSVGIGQISSEVPQNLSASRPQDRQFILSSKKLLLSDSGFYLCAWSVGEGRRAGYTFGSGTRLTVV.

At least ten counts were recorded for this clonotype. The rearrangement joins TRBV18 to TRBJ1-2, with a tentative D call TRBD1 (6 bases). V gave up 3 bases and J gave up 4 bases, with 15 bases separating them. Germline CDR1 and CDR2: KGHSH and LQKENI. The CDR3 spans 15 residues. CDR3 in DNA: TGTGCCAGCTCACCTAAACGACAGGAGTCCTATGGCTACACCTTC. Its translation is CASSPKRQESYGYTF.

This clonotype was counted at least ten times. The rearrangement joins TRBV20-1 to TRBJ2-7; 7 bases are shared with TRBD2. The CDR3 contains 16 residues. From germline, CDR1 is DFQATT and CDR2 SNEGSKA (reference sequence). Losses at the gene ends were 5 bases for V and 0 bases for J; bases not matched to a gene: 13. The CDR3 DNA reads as TGCAGTGCTGCCAACTACCTTAGCGGGTCCTCCTACGAGCAGTACTTC. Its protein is CSAANYLSGSSYEQYF.

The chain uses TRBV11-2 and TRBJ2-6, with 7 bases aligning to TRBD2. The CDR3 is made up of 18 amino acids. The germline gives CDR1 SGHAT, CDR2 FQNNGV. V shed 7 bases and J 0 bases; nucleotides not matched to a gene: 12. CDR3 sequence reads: CASNRTPGLLSGANVLTF. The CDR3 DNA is TGTGCCAGCAACAGGACTCCGGGACTACTCTCTGGGGCCAACGTCCTGACTTTC.

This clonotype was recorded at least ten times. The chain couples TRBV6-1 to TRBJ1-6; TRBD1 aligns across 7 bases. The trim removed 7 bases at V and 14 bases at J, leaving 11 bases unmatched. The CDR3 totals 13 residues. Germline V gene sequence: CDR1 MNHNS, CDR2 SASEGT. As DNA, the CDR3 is TGTGCCAGCACTCCGGGCGGGACAGTTGCCCTCCACTTT. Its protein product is CASTPGGTVALHF.

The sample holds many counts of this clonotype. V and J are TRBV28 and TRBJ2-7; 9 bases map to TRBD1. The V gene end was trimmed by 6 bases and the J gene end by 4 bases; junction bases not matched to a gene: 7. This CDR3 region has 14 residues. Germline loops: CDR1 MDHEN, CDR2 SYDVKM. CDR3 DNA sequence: TGTGCCAGCAGCCCCGGGACAGGGACGTACGAGCAGTACTTC. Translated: CASSPGTGTYEQYF.

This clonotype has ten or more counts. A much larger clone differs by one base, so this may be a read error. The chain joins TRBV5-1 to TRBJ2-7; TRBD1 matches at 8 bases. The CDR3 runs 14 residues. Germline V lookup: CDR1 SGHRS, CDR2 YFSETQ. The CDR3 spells CAGSPPGGIYEQYF. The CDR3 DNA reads TGCGCCGGCAGCCCCCCAGGGGGCATCTACGAGCAGTACTTC.

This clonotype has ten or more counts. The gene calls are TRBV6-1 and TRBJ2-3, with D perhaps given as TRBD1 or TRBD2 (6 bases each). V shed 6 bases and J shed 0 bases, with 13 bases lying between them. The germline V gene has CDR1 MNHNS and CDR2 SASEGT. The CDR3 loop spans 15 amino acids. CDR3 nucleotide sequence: TGTGCCAGCAGAGGGGGGCGCCCTAGCACAGATACGCAGTATTTT. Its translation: CASRGGRPSTDTQYF.

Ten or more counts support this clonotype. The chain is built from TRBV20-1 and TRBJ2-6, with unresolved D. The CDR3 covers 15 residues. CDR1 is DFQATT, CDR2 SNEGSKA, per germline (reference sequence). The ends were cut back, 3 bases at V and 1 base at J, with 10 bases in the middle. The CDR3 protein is CSASAAPSGANVLTF. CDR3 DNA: TGCAGTGCTAGTGCCGCACCGTCTGGGGCCAACGTCCTGACTTTC.

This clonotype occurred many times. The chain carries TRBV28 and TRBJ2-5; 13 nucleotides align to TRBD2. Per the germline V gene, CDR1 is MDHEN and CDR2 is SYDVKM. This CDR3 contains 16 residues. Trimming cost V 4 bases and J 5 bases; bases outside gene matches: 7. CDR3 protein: CASSSWTSGSFETQYF. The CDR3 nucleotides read TGTGCCAGCAGTTCCTGGACTAGCGGGAGTTTCGAGACCCAGTACTTC.